This T cell receptor (beta chain) was identified during a study of Ad26.COV2.S vaccination and SARS-CoV-2 variants. Overall study context: Donor participated within the Ad26.COV2.S arm of the COV1001 trial.

Study-wide points: Reported post-vaccination CD8+ and CD4+ T cell responses to spike showed substantial breadth.

V shed 8 bases and J 1 base; nucleotides not matched to a gene: 3. The CDR3 loop spans 13 amino acids. CDR1 is KGHSH, CDR2 LQKENI, per germline. This sample's treatment: 19 received Ad26.COV2.S at low or high dose, single or two shots; several received placebo; per-sample allocation not given. Each sample was drawn 63 days after the first injection (of vaccine or placebo). Clones were read by immunoSEQ multiplex PCR, and TCRdb kept only the in-frame ones, dropping some. This repertoire shows about 350,000 clones, around 88% found once; its top ten account for approximately 5%. This clone came up once. Its matching antigen is unknown.

Material: peripheral blood, obtained in a trial of Ad26.COV2.S vaccine versus placebo. The TCR comes from a person aged 18 to 59 who received the Ad26.COV2.S COVID-19 vaccine or a placebo. The V and J genes are TRBV18 and TRBJ1-1, with 8 bases fitting TRBD1. The CDR3 loop reads CASTGQGNTEAFF. CDR3 in DNA: TGTGCCAGCACCGGACAGGGGAACACTGAAGCTTTCTTT.